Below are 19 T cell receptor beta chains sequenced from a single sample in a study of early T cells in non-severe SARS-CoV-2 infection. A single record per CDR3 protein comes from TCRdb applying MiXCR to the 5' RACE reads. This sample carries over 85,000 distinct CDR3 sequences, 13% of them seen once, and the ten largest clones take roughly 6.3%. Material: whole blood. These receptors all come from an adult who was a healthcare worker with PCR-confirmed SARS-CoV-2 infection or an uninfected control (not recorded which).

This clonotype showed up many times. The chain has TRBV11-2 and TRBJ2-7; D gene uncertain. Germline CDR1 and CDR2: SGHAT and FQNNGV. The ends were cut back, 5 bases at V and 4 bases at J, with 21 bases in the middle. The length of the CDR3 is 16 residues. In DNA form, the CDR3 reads TGTGCCAGCAGCCCCACTACCTGGAGCAGCAGTTACGAGCAGTACTTC. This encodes CASSPTTWSSSYEQYF. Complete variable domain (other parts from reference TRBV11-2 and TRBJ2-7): EAGVAQSPRYKIIEKRQSVAFWCNPISGHATLYWYQQILGQGPKLLIQFQNNGVVDDSQLPKDRFSAERLKGVDSTLKIQPAKLEDSAVYLCASSPTTWSSSYEQYFGPGTRLTVT.

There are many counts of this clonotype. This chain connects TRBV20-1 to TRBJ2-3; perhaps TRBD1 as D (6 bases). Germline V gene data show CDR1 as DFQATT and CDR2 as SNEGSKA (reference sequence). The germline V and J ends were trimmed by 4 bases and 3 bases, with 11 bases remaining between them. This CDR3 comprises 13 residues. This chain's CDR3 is CSAIRQETDTQYF. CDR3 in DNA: TGCAGTGCTATCCGACAGGAGACAGATACGCAGTATTTT.

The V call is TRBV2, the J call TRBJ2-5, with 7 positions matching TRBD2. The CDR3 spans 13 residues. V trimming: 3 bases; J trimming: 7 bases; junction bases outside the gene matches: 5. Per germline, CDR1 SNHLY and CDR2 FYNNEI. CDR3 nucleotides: TGTGCCAGCAGTGATGGGAGGGCAGTGACCCAGTACTTC. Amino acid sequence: CASSDGRAVTQYF.

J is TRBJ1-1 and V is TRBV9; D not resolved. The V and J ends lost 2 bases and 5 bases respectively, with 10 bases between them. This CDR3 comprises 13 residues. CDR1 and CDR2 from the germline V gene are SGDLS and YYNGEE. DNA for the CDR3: TGTGCCAGCAGCGTGCTGTCCGGGACTGAAGCTTTCTTT. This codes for CASSVLSGTEAFF.

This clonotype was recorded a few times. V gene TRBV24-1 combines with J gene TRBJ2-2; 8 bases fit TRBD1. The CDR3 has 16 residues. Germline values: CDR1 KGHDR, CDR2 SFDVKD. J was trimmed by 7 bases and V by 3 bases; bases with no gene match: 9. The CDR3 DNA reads TGTGCCACCAGTGATGACCCGGGACAGGATTTCGGGGAGCTGTTTTTT. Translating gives CATSDDPGQDFGELFF.

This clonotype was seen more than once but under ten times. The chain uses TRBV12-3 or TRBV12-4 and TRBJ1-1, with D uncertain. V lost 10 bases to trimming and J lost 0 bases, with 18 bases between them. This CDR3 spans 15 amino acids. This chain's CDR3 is CATTLGPGMNTEAFF. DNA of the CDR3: TGTGCCACCACGTTAGGACCTGGGATGAACACTGAAGCTTTCTTT.

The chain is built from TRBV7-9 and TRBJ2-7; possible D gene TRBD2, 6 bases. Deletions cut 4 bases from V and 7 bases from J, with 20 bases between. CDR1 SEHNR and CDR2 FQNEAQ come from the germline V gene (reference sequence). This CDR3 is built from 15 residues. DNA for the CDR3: TGTGCCAGCAGCTCTATAAGGACGATAGCGGAAGAGCAGTACTTC. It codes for CASSSIRTIAEEQYF.

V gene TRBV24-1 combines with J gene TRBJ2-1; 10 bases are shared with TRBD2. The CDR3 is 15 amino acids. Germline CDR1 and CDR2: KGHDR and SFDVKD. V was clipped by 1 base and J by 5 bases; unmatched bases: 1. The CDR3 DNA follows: TGTGCCACCAGTGATTTAAGCGGGAGGGACAATGAGCAGTTCTTC. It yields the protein CATSDLSGRDNEQFF.

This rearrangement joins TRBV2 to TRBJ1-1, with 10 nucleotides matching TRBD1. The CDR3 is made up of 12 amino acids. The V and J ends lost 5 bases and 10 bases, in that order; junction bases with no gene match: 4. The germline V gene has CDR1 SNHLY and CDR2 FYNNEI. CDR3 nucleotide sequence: TGTGCCAGCAGTCGACAGGGGGCGGGAGCTTTCTTT. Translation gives CASSRQGAGAFF. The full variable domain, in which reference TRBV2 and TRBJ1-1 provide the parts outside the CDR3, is EPEVTQTPSHQVTQMGQEVILRCVPISNHLYFYWYRQILGQKVEFLVSFYNNEISEKSEIFDDQFSVERPDGSNFTLKIRSTKLEDSAMYFCASSRQGAGAFFGQGTRLTVV.

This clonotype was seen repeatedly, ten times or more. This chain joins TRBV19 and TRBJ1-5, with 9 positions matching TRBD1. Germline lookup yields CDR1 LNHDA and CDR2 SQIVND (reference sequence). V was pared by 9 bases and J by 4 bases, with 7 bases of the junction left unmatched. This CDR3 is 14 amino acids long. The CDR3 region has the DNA TGTGCCAGCTCTGGGACAGGGCCGAATCAGCCCCAGCATTTT. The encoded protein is CASSGTGPNQPQHF.

The CDR3 here is CASRPLVSGEQFF. The CDR3 region has the DNA TGTGCCAGCAGGCCACTGGTGTCGGGTGAGCAGTTCTTC. The chain links TRBV11-2 to TRBJ2-1; D uncertain. CDR1 is SGHAT and CDR2 is FQNNGV in the germline V gene. This CDR3 region has 13 residues. V was shortened by 6 bases and J by 9 bases, with 15 bases between the two germline ends. The full variable domain, rest sourced from reference TRBV11-2 and TRBJ2-1, is EAGVAQSPRYKIIEKRQSVAFWCNPISGHATLYWYQQILGQGPKLLIQFQNNGVVDDSQLPKDRFSAERLKGVDSTLKIQPAKLEDSAVYLCASRPLVSGEQFFGPGTRLTVL.

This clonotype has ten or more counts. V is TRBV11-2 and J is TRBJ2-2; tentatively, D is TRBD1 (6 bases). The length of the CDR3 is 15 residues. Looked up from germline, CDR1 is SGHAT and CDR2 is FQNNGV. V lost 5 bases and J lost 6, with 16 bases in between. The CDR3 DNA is TGTGCCAGCAGCGTGGGACATTTAGGAGCCGGGGAGCTGTTTTTT. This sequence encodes CASSVGHLGAGELFF.

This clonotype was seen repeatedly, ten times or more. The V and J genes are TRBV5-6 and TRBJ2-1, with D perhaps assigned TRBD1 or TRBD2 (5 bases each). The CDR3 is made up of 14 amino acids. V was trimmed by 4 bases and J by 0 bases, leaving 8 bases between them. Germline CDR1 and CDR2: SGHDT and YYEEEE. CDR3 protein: CASSRGPSYNEQFF. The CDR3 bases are TGTGCCAGCAGCCGGGGACCCTCCTACAATGAGCAGTTCTTC.

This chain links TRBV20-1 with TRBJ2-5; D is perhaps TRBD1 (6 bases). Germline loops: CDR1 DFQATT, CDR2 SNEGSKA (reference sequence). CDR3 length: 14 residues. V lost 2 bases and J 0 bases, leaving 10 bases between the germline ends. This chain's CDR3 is CSARNRDDQETQYF. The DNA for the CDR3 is TGCAGTGCTAGAAACAGGGACGACCAAGAGACCCAGTACTTC.

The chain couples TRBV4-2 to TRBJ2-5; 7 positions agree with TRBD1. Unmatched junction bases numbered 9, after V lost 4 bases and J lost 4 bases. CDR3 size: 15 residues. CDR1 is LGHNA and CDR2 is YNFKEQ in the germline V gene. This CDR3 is CASSRETGWVETQYF. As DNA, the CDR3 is TGTGCCAGCAGCCGCGAGACAGGGTGGGTAGAGACCCAGTACTTC.

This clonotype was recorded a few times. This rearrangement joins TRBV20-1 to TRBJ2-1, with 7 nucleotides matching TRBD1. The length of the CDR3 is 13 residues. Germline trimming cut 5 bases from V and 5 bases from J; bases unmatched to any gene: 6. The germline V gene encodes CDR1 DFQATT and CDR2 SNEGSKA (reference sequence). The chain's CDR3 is CSASGTADNEQFF. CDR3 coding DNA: TGCAGTGCTTCCGGGACAGCCGACAATGAGCAGTTCTTC.

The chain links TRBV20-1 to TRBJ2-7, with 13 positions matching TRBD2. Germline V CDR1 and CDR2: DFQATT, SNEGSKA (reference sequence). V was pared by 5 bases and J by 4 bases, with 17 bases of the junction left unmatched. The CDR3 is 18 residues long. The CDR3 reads CSARSQTVSGLAGYEQYF. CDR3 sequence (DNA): TGCAGTGCTCGGAGCCAGACTGTTTCGGGACTAGCGGGATACGAGCAGTACTTC.

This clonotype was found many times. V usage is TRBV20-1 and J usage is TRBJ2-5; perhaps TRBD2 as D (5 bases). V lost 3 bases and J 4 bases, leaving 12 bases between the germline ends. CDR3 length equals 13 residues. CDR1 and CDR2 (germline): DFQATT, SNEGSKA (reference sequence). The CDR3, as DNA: TGCAGTGCTAGTTTCGGGATTGGAGAGACCCAGTACTTC. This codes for CSASFGIGETQYF.

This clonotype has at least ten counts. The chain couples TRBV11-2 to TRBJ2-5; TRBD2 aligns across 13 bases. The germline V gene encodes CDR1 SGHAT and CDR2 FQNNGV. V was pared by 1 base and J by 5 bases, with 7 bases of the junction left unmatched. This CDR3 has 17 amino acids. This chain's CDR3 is CASSLGTSGRARETQYF. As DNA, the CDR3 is TGTGCCAGCAGCTTAGGAACTAGCGGGAGGGCTCGGGAGACCCAGTACTTC.